The rows below give T cell receptor beta chains drawn from one sample of a study of blood T cell repertoires in COVID-19. The method was immunoSEQ multiplex PCR; TCRdb's version includes in-frame clones alone and lacks a portion of them. In the table there are hundreds of thousands of clones, around 87% of which are singletons. The sample consisted of peripheral blood. These receptor sequences come from a man between 70 and 80 years old with acute or convalescent COVID-19. Each CDR3 is given with its conserved first and last residue. The D gene is left open where the match is weak. Size is stated for part of the rows, as once, few or many counts, or as a class when the clone is expanded.

abundance,v_gene,d_gene,j_gene,CDR3aa,CDR3nt
-,TRBV7-9,TRBD1,TRBJ2-2,CASSRTTGATGELFF,TGTGCCAGCAGCAGAACAACAGGGGCCACCGGGGAGCTGTTTTTT
-,TRBV28,-,TRBJ2-7,CASRQQDFRSEQYF,TGTGCCAGCAGGCAGCAAGACTTTCGAAGCGAGCAGTACTTC
few,TRBV28,TRBD1,TRBJ1-4,CASSLFRGADRSEKLFF,TGTGCCAGCAGTTTATTCCGGGGAGCGGACAGGAGCGAAAAACTGTTTTTT
once,TRBV3-1/TRBV3-2,-,TRBJ1-3,CASSQGGGATIYF,TGTGCCAGCAGCCAAGGAGGAGGTGCGACCATATATTTT
-,TRBV19,-,TRBJ1-5,CASSIFSTGSNQPQHF,TGTGCCAGTAGTATATTTTCCACGGGGAGTAATCAGCCCCAGCATTTT
-,TRBV30,-,TRBJ1-5,CAWSSGYQPQHF,TGTGCCTGGAGTTCCGGGTATCAGCCCCAGCATTTT
-,TRBV5-1,TRBD2,TRBJ2-3,CASSLTSGGARDTQYF,TGCGCCAGCAGCTTGACTAGCGGGGGGGCCAGGGATACGCAGTATTTT
-,TRBV24-1,TRBD1,TRBJ2-3,CATSGGTGGTTDTQYF,TGTGCCACCAGTGGGGGGACAGGGGGGACCACAGATACGCAGTATTTT
-,TRBV11-2,TRBD2,TRBJ2-1,CASSLGLAGAGEQFF,TGTGCCAGCAGCTTAGGACTAGCGGGAGCGGGTGAGCAGTTCTTC
-,TRBV3-1/TRBV3-2,-,TRBJ1-1,CASSQAGGDTEAFF,TGTGCCAGCAGCCAAGCGGGAGGGGACACTGAAGCTTTCTTT
once,TRBV6-1,TRBD1,TRBJ2-5,CASSDRQGTGETQYF,TGTGCCAGCAGTGACCGACAGGGGACGGGAGAGACCCAGTACTTC
-,TRBV3-1/TRBV3-2,TRBD1,TRBJ2-2,CASSPTGGFAGELFF,TGTGCCAGCAGCCCGACAGGGGGCTTTGCCGGGGAGCTGTTTTTT
once,TRBV5-3,TRBD1,TRBJ2-5,CARSPRDGQVQETQYF,TGTGCCAGAAGCCCGCGAGATGGACAGGTTCAAGAGACCCAGTACTTC
-,TRBV5-1,TRBD2,TRBJ2-5,CASSLLAGVQETQYF,TGCGCCAGCAGCTTGCTGGCGGGGGTACAAGAGACCCAGTACTTC
-,TRBV6-6,-,TRBJ2-7,CASNKQGTEQYF,TGTGCCAGCAATAAGCAGGGGACCGAGCAGTACTTC
-,TRBV6-2/TRBV6-3,TRBD1,TRBJ1-1,CASSLYWLKDQYRGAFF,TGTGCCAGCAGTCTCTATTGGTTAAAAGACCAATACAGGGGAGCTTTCTTT
-,TRBV14,-,TRBJ2-7,CASSPSWGVPGEQYF,TGTGCCAGCAGCCCCTCCTGGGGGGTCCCCGGCGAGCAGTACTTC
-,TRBV4-1,TRBD1,TRBJ1-4,CASSRGTGTANEKLFF,TGCGCCAGCAGCCGGGGAACCGGGACAGCCAATGAAAAACTGTTTTTT
-,TRBV18,TRBD1,TRBJ1-6,CASSQYGQGSDSPLHF,TGTGCCAGCTCACAATATGGACAGGGAAGCGATTCACCCCTCCACTTT
-,TRBV6-5,TRBD2,TRBJ2-7,CAREGGTSQHYEQYF,TGTGCCAGGGAGGGGGGGACTAGCCAACACTACGAGCAGTACTTC
-,TRBV6-5,-,TRBJ1-1,CASDHSLMNTEAFF,TGTGCCAGCGATCACAGCCTCATGAACACTGAAGCTTTCTTT
-,TRBV11-2,TRBD1,TRBJ1-2,CASSSRTGWNYGYTF,TGTGCCAGCAGCTCTAGGACAGGTTGGAACTATGGCTACACCTTC
-,TRBV5-4,TRBD2,TRBJ2-1,CASSLAGLTETHNEQFF,TGTGCCAGCAGCTTGGCGGGACTAACAGAGACCCACAATGAGCAGTTCTTC
few,TRBV10-1,-,TRBJ1-5,CATPLDGQSNQPQHF,TGCGCCACCCCGTTAGACGGACAAAGCAATCAGCCCCAGCATTTT
-,TRBV3-1/TRBV3-2,TRBD2,TRBJ2-4,CASSHRAGGGNIQYF,TGTGCCAGCAGCCACCGAGCGGGAGGGGGTAACATTCAGTACTTC
-,TRBV12-3/TRBV12-4,-,TRBJ2-1,CASIQGLGEQFF,TGTGCCAGCATACAGGGTCTTGGTGAGCAGTTCTTC
-,TRBV5-6,TRBD2,TRBJ2-1,CASSWGLAGADNEQFF,TGTGCCAGCAGCTGGGGACTAGCGGGAGCTGACAATGAGCAGTTCTTC
-,TRBV28,-,TRBJ1-1,CASISPGQNTEAFF,TGTGCCAGCATCTCCCCGGGACAGAACACTGAAGCTTTCTTT
-,TRBV6-5,-,TRBJ1-2,CASIPGGRNYGYTF,TGTGCCAGCATTCCCGGGGGGAGGAACTATGGCTACACCTTC
-,TRBV19,-,TRBJ1-4,CASNTPSREKLFF,TGTGCCAGTAATACACCGTCTAGGGAAAAACTGTTTTTT
-,TRBV10-3,TRBD1,TRBJ1-1,CAISESLTGGRAFF,TGTGCCATCAGTGAGTCTTTAACAGGGGGTCGAGCTTTCTTT
-,TRBV6-9,TRBD1,TRBJ1-5,CASSRQGGQPQHF,TGTGCCAGCAGCCGACAGGGAGGTCAGCCCCAGCATTTT
few,TRBV24-1,-,TRBJ2-1,CATSVRSNEQFF,TGTGCCACCAGTGTGAGGAGTAATGAGCAGTTCTTC
-,TRBV20-1,-,TRBJ1-6,CSASQGTNNSPLHF,TGCAGTGCTAGTCAGGGGACTAATAATTCACCCCTCCACTTT
-,TRBV6-2/TRBV6-3,-,TRBJ2-3,CASSYGERGQYF,TGTGCCAGCAGTTATGGTGAGCGAGGCCAGTATTTT
-,TRBV5-1,TRBD1,TRBJ1-1,CASSWGQGRITEAFF,TGCGCCAGCAGCTGGGGACAGGGCAGAATCACTGAAGCTTTCTTT
-,TRBV5-1,-,TRBJ1-1,CASSLWAIGGTEAFF,TGCGCCAGCAGCTTGTGGGCCATAGGGGGCACTGAAGCTTTCTTT
-,TRBV7-2,TRBD2,TRBJ2-2,CASSLNGGLPGELFF,TGTGCCAGCAGCTTAAACGGGGGGTTGCCCGGGGAGCTGTTTTTT
-,TRBV5-1,-,TRBJ2-5,CASSLDSGQETQYF,TGCGCCAGCAGCTTGGACTCAGGACAAGAGACCCAGTACTTC
-,TRBV12-5,-,TRBJ1-5,CASGLVLQGRANQPQHF,TGTGCTAGTGGTTTGGTTCTACAGGGCCGGGCCAATCAGCCCCAGCATTTT
once,TRBV11-2,TRBD2,TRBJ2-3,CASSSLAGGPDTDTQYF,TGTGCCAGCAGCTCCCTAGCGGGGGGGCCTGACACAGATACGCAGTATTTT
-,TRBV27,-,TRBJ1-4,CASSPLGQNEKLFF,TGTGCCAGCAGCCCGTTAGGACAGAATGAAAAACTGTTTTTT
-,TRBV19,-,TRBJ1-5,CASSYLGAYQPQHF,TGTGCCAGTAGCTACCTAGGGGCGTATCAGCCCCAGCATTTT
-,TRBV5-1,TRBD2,TRBJ2-7,CASSAQGLAGGLSYEQYF,TGCGCCAGCAGCGCTCAGGGACTAGCGGGGGGGCTTTCCTACGAGCAGTACTTC
-,TRBV2,-,TRBJ2-1,CASRAGTPNNEQFF,TGTGCCAGCAGAGCCGGGACTCCCAACAATGAGCAGTTCTTC
-,TRBV18,-,TRBJ1-4,CASSPGPANEKLFF,TGTGCCAGCTCACCGGGGCCGGCTAATGAAAAACTGTTTTTT
few,TRBV6-1,-,TRBJ2-1,CASSEQGNEQFF,TGTGCCAGCAGTGAACAGGGCAATGAGCAGTTCTTC
-,TRBV28,TRBD2,TRBJ2-7,CASRVGGGNQYEQYF,TGTGCCAGCAGAGTGGGGGGGGGAAACCAGTACGAGCAGTACTTC
-,TRBV19,TRBD1,TRBJ1-2,CASSILTGGSGYTF,TGTGCCAGTAGTATTTTAACAGGGGGCTCTGGCTACACCTTC
-,TRBV6-5,TRBD1,TRBJ2-1,CASTPTGGPYNEQFF,TGTGCCAGCACTCCCACAGGGGGGCCCTACAATGAGCAGTTCTTC
-,TRBV5-4,-,TRBJ1-2,CASSLGAAANYGYTF,TGTGCCAGCAGCTTGGGGGCAGCAGCTAACTATGGCTACACCTTC
-,TRBV4-2,-,TRBJ1-2,CASSQGPGEGYYGYTF,TGTGCCAGCAGCCAAGGGCCGGGGGAGGGCTACTATGGCTACACCTTC
-,TRBV5-5,TRBD1,TRBJ1-1,CASSFTGANTEAFF,TGTGCCAGCAGCTTCACAGGGGCAAACACTGAAGCTTTCTTT
-,TRBV27,TRBD2,TRBJ2-1,CASSFLHRLAGGGWEQFF,TGTGCCAGCAGTTTCCTTCATCGACTAGCGGGAGGAGGATGGGAGCAGTTCTTC
-,TRBV5-4,TRBD1,TRBJ1-1,CASSRGQGAVNTEAFF,TGTGCCAGCAGCCGGGGTCAGGGGGCAGTTAACACTGAAGCTTTCTTT